The rows below give T cell receptor beta chains drawn from one sample of a study of control samples from healthy donors and cancer patients. The protocol was immunoSEQ multiplex PCR, while the TCRdb copy is restricted to in-frame clones and leaves out a portion. The sample records about 130,000 clones, more than 90% being singletons. Sequenced: blood. These receptors were taken from a young man in good health. The conserved cysteine and the conserved F or W are not part of the CDR3 here.

TRBJ1-2 TRBV2 ASSEGLISYGYT
TRBJ2-5 TRBV11-1 ASSLATGEETQY
TRBJ2-6 TRBV7-2 ASSLLASGANVLT
TRBJ2-7 TRBV7-9 ASSRAPETASY
TRBJ1-2 TRBV5-1 ASTVESGVGYT
TRBJ1-5 TRBV19 ASSTRDRFNQPQH
TRBJ2-2 TRBV19 ASNRDRSKGELF
TRBJ2-2 TRBV9 ASSALANTGELF
TRBJ2-3 TRBV30 AWRPLTDTQY
TRBJ2-2 TRBV5-4 ASSSPRTDNTGELF
TRBJ1-5 TRBV10-3 AISDSYRTGYNQPQH
TRBJ1-5 TRBV12-3/TRBV12-4 AGSDRVSQPQH
TRBJ2-2 TRBV5-1 ASSLASQGSTGELF
TRBJ2-5 TRBV9 ASSVARLAGGTETQY
TRBJ1-3 TRBV19 ASGGIRERKGNTIY
TRBJ1-2 TRBV18 ASSPSQQGKGYT
TRBJ1-5 TRBV24-1 ATSDSGSNQPQH
TRBJ1-6 TRBV6-6 ASSYVQGENSPLH
TRBJ2-3 TRBV21-1 ASTERTTGLHTDTQY
TRBJ2-4 TRBV4-2 ASSRGGAGDIQY
TRBJ1-4 TRBV7-9 ASSFSGTPEVKLF
TRBJ1-1 TRBV25-1 ASSDAIGGQFTEAF
TRBJ2-5 TRBV11-2 ASSLDRLGGETQY
TRBJ1-2 TRBV28 ASSLTGFEGYT
TRBJ1-2 TRBV9 ASSVVGHGYT
TRBJ1-1 TRBV15 ATSRGGLDTEAF
TRBJ2-3 TRBV3-1/TRBV3-2 ASSHPGLAGGPRGTQY